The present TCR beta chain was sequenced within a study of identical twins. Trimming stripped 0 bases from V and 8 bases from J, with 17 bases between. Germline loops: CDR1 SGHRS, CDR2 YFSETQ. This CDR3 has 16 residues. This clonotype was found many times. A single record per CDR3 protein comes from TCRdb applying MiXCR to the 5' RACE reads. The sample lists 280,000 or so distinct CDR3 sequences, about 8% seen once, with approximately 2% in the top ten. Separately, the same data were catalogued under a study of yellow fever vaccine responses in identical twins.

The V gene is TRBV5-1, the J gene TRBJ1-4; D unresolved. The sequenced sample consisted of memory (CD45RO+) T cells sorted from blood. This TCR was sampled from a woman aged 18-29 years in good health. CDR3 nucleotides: TGCGCCAGCAGCTTGGGACTCCCTCAAGTACGAGAAAAACTGTTTTTT. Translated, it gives CASSLGLPQVREKLFF.